The next 8 T cell receptor beta chains were all read from a single sample in a study of T-cell reconstitution after alpha-beta-depleted transplantation in children (dated by TCRdb to the mid-2010s). The treatment or condition label, as the study defines it: allogeneic hematopoietic cell transplantation with graft depleted of TCRalphabeta T cells and CD19 B cells. Library preparation used PCR. Instrument on record: Illumina HiSeq 2500. TCR libraries were prepared with molecular barcoding, using unique molecular identifiers to normalize TCRbeta repertoire quantification. TCRdb ran its own pipeline on the public reads, namely fastp trimming at Q25 and MiXCR clone calling, and kept in-frame beta chains. A single entry per CDR3 protein holds the most common genes and DNA from its merged rows. This sample holds around 580,000 distinct CDR3 sequences; around 27% were observed only once. Around a third of the sample comes from the top ten.

Material: PBMCs, obtained before TCRalphabeta/CD19-depleted stem cell transplant. The receptors stem from a boy under two years old with Wiskott-Aldrich syndrome, due to receive a stem cell transplant.

The chain has TRBV27 and TRBJ2-7; 8 nucleotides match TRBD1. In germline, CDR1 is MNHEY, CDR2 SMNVEV (reference sequence). Germline trimming cut 8 bases from V and 5 bases from J; bases unmatched to any gene: 14. The CDR3 covers 15 residues. The CDR3 sequence is CASLRQGSGRHEQYF. DNA of the CDR3: TGTGCCAGCCTCCGACAGGGGAGCGGTAGGCACGAGCAGTACTTC.

The chain employs TRBV11-2 and TRBJ2-2; 10 nucleotides align to TRBD2. The CDR3 length is 15 residues. Trimming at V came to 5 bases and at J to 7 bases, leaving 7 bases not matched to a gene. The germline CDR1 and CDR2 sequences are SGHAT and FQNNGV. CDR3 in amino acids: CASSQGLAVIGELFF. The CDR3 DNA follows: TGTGCCAGCAGCCAAGGACTAGCGGTGATCGGGGAGCTGTTTTTT.

This clonotype was observed many times. One end of the junction does not line up with germline, which may come from a read error. The chain is built from TRBV5-1 and TRBJ2-3; no reliable D call. The CDR3 consists of 12 residues. Germline CDR1 and CDR2: SGHRS and YFSETQ. Here the CDR3 reads CASSLFTDTQYF. In DNA, the CDR3 is TGCGCCAGCAGCTTGTTCACAGATACGCAGTATTTC.

This rearrangement joins TRBV28 to TRBJ1-5, with D possibly TRBD1 on 5 matching bases. This CDR3 is built from 14 residues. Germline V gene sequence: CDR1 MDHEN, CDR2 SYDVKM. The V gene lost 5 bases and the J gene lost 3 bases, with 11 bases spanning the gap. CDR3 residues: CASSGGANNQPQHF. The DNA for the CDR3 is TGTGCCAGCAGTGGAGGGGCCAACAATCAGCCCCAGCATTTT.

This clonotype was seen a few times. The rearrangement links TRBV5-6 to TRBJ1-5; a weak D match, TRBD1 (6 bases). Germline loops: CDR1 SGHDT, CDR2 YYEEEE. Trimming stripped 0 bases from V and 7 bases from J, with 8 bases between. This CDR3 region has 13 residues. As DNA, the CDR3 is TGTGCCAGCAGCTTGGTGGGACACCAGCCCCAGCATTTT. It yields the protein CASSLVGHQPQHF.

The chain is built from TRBV3-1 and TRBJ1-2; possibly TRBD1 for D (5 bases). Germline V gene sequence: CDR1 LGHDT, CDR2 YNNKEL (reference sequence). The V and J ends lost 0 bases and 0 bases respectively, with 14 bases between them. The CDR3 consists of 17 residues. The CDR3 DNA follows: TGTGCCAGCAGCCAAGATCTGATCCAAGGGGCTAACTATGGCTACACCTTC. Its translation is CASSQDLIQGANYGYTF.

The chain uses TRBV5-1 and TRBJ2-1, with a tentative D call TRBD1 (5 bases). The CDR3 is 15 residues long. V gave up 0 bases and J gave up 3 bases, with 10 bases separating them. CDR1 SGHRS and CDR2 YFSETQ come from the germline V gene. This chain's CDR3 is CASSLEGVDYNEQFF. The CDR3 nucleotides read TGCGCCAGCAGCTTGGAAGGGGTAGACTACAATGAGCAGTTCTTC.

The chain couples TRBV19 to TRBJ2-3; 9 nucleotides agree with TRBD2. Germline CDR1 LNHDA, CDR2 SQIVND (reference sequence). V lost 5 bases, J lost 2 bases, and 5 bases stayed unmatched. The CDR3 loop spans 15 amino acids. The CDR3 DNA reads as TGTGCCAGTAGTTCAACTAGCGGGCTCACAGATACGCAGTATTTT. Translation gives CASSSTSGLTDTQYF.